Below, 27 T cell receptor beta chains from the same sample are listed, as sequenced in a study of T cells expressing NK-cell markers. Each CDR3 protein gets one entry in TCRdb, which reprocessed the 5' RACE reads and gives no DNA. This repertoire includes under 600,000 distinct CDR3 sequences. Material for sequencing was blood T cells: a sorted CD56 or NKG2C T cell subset, CD4+ or CD8+ T cells, or bulk PBMC T cells (not recorded which). The receptors shown here come from a woman between 45 and 65 years old in good health.

V and J are TRBV7-3 and TRBJ2-2; TCRdb calls TRBD2, which cannot be checked without DNA. CDR3 length: 19 amino acids. Germline V gene sequence: CDR1 SGHTA, CDR2 FQGTGA. The CDR3 reads CASSRDVYRDGQDTGELFF.

The chain couples TRBV10-3 to TRBJ2-7; TCRdb's D gene call, TRBD1, goes unchecked for lack of DNA. There are 13 residues in the CDR3. The germline V gene has CDR1 ENHRY and CDR2 SYGVKD. The CDR3: CAISEQGTNEQYF.

This CDR3 reads CATSSRTGGDDEQFF. The rearrangement uses TRBV15 and TRBJ2-1; TCRdb indicates TRBD1, and absent DNA this call remains unverified. The CDR3 contains 15 residues. The germline V gene has CDR1 LNHNV and CDR2 YYDKDF (reference sequence). The full variable domain, rest sourced from reference TRBV15 and TRBJ2-1, is DAMVIQNPRYQVTQFGKPVTLSCSQTLNHNVMYWYQQKSSQAPKLLFHYYDKDFNNEADTPDNFQSRRPNTSFCFLDIRSPGLGDTAMYLCATSSRTGGDDEQFFGPGTRLTVL.

The chain is built from TRBV20-1 and TRBJ1-3; TCRdb returns TRBD1, unconfirmable since there is no DNA. This CDR3 contains 15 residues. Germline assignment: CDR1 DFQATT and CDR2 SNEGSKA (reference sequence). The CDR3 loop is CSARGGDPAGNTIYF.

This chain uses TRBV3-1 with TRBJ2-1; TCRdb's D call, TRBD2, is unchecked because there is no DNA. CDR3 size: 15 residues. Germline CDR1 LGHDT, CDR2 YNNKEL (reference sequence). CDR3 protein: CASSPPGSGYNEQFF.

The V gene is TRBV9, the J gene TRBJ2-5. From germline, CDR1 is SGDLS and CDR2 YYNGEE. CDR3 size: 14 residues. The CDR3: CASSVGGFQETQYF.

This chain connects TRBV12-3 or TRBV12-4 to TRBJ2-1; TCRdb indicates TRBD2, and absent DNA this call remains unverified. The CDR3 has 15 amino acids. CDR3 sequence: CASRSRSGEYNEQFF.

This chain joins TRBV29-1 and TRBJ2-4; TCRdb's D call of TRBD1 is untestable without DNA. Germline loops: CDR1 SQVTM, CDR2 ANQGSEA. The CDR3 is 13 amino acids. The CDR3 protein is CSVLQGTKNIQYF. Drawing the rest from reference TRBV29-1 and TRBJ2-4, the complete variable domain is SAVISQKPSRDICQRGTSLTIQCQVDSQVTMMFWYRQQPGQSLTLIATANQGSEATYESGFVIDKFPISRPNLTFSTLTVSNMSPEDSSIYLCSVLQGTKNIQYFGAGTRLSVL.

The chain links TRBV12-1 to TRBJ2-1; TCRdb designates TRBD2, a call that cannot be tested without DNA. TRBV12-1 is a documented pseudogene. This CDR3 is built from 14 residues. This CDR3 is CARNRDLCPNEQFF.

The rearrangement joins TRBV11-2 to TRBJ2-1; TCRdb picks TRBD2, but there is no DNA to check that call. CDR1 and CDR2 from the germline V gene are SGHAT and FQNNGV. This CDR3 is 14 amino acids long. Here the CDR3 reads CASSLMGLGNEQFF.

The chain carries TRBV20-1 and TRBJ1-4; TCRdb proposes TRBD1, but this gene call is untestable without DNA. CDR1 is DFQATT and CDR2 is SNEGSKA in the germline V gene (reference sequence). This CDR3 is 14 amino acids long. The CDR3 is CSALPRLLGEKLFF.

The chain carries TRBV4-2 and TRBJ2-1; TCRdb outputs TRBD2, but without DNA this stays unchecked. The CDR3 totals 19 residues. Germline loops: CDR1 LGHNA, CDR2 YNFKEQ. CDR3 sequence reads: CASSQEGGLAGSSYNEQFF.

This rearrangement joins TRBV7-9 to TRBJ2-6. CDR1 SEHNR and CDR2 FQNEAQ come from the germline V gene (reference sequence). The CDR3 is made up of 16 amino acids. The CDR3 spells CASSSLTRAGANVLTF.

The genes are TRBV5-1 and TRBJ2-2; the TCRdb call, TRBD1, lacks DNA for checking. Germline V gene lookup returns CDR1 SGHRS and CDR2 YFSETQ. The CDR3 loop spans 16 amino acids. This CDR3 is CASSPGTHVATGELFF. Variable domain in full (rest from reference TRBV5-1 and TRBJ2-2): KAGVTQTPRYLIKTRGQQVTLSCSPISGHRSVSWYQQTPGQGLQFLFEYFSETQRNKGNFPGRFSGRQFSNSRSEMNVSTLELGDSALYLCASSPGTHVATGELFFGEGSRLTVL.

The chain couples TRBV29-1 to TRBJ1-2; the TCRdb D gene call, TRBD1, has no DNA to confirm it. Germline CDR1 reads SQVTM; CDR2 reads ANQGSEA. The length of the CDR3 is 16 residues. The CDR3 here is CSVIPDSGQSNYGYTF.

This chain joins TRBV20-1 and TRBJ2-5; TCRdb names TRBD1, which stays unverified in the absence of DNA. Per the germline V gene, CDR1 is DFQATT and CDR2 is SNEGSKA (reference sequence). This CDR3 is built from 11 residues. The CDR3 reads CSAGTWGTQYF.

The chain employs TRBV2 and TRBJ2-5; TCRdb designates TRBD2, a call that cannot be tested without DNA. CDR1 and CDR2 from the germline V gene are SNHLY and FYNNEI. The CDR3 contains 12 residues. The CDR3 protein is CARTSGTETQYF.

The CDR3 is CASSYGSDQPQHF. The chain combines TRBV12-3 or TRBV12-4 with TRBJ1-5. The length of the CDR3 is 13 residues.

The V and J genes are TRBV24-1 and TRBJ2-3; checking the TCRdb D call of TRBD2 is not possible without DNA. The CDR3 has 21 amino acids. From germline, CDR1 is KGHDR and CDR2 SFDVKD. The CDR3 spells CATSDSTRLAGGRARTDTQYF.

The chain is built from TRBV5-1 and TRBJ2-5; absent DNA, TCRdb's TRBD1 call cannot be checked. CDR1 SGHRS and CDR2 YFSETQ come from the germline V gene. The CDR3 spans 15 residues. CDR3 sequence reads: CASSLFGKGVETQYF.

V gene TRBV12-5 combines with J gene TRBJ2-5. The CDR3 runs to 12 residues. CDR1 is LGHNT, CDR2 FRNRAP, per germline. CDR3: CASGFGVETQYF.

The chain joins TRBV28 to TRBJ2-1; TCRdb picks TRBD2, but there is no DNA to check that call. Germline values: CDR1 MDHEN, CDR2 SYDVKM. CDR3 length: 16 residues. The CDR3 here is CASSLYSGVSYNEQFF.

The CDR3 spells CASSRELSYNSPLHF. This chain links TRBV7-2 with TRBJ1-6. From germline, CDR1 is SGHTA and CDR2 FQGNSA. The CDR3 sequence is 15 residues long. Combining the CDR3 with reference TRBV7-2 and TRBJ1-6 gives the whole variable domain GAGVSQSPSNKVTEKGKDVELRCDPISGHTALYWYRQSLGQGLEFLIYFQGNSAPDKSGLPSDRFSAERTGGSVSTLTIQRTQQEDSAVYLCASSRELSYNSPLHFGNGTRLTVT.

The J gene is TRBJ1-2, the V gene TRBV3-1; TCRdb gives TRBD1 as the D gene, but with no DNA this cannot be confirmed. The germline V gene has CDR1 LGHDT and CDR2 YNNKEL (reference sequence). The CDR3 totals 13 residues. The CDR3 here is CASSQRGNYGYTF.

V is TRBV29-1 and J is TRBJ2-3; the TCRdb D gene call, TRBD2, has no DNA to confirm it. Per the germline V gene, CDR1 is SQVTM and CDR2 is ANQGSEA. CDR3 length equals 14 residues. CDR3 region: CSVSPSGRGDTQYF.

J is TRBJ2-3 and V is TRBV4-1; checking the TCRdb D call of TRBD1 is not possible without DNA. The CDR3 totals 15 residues. Germline V gives CDR1 MGHRA, CDR2 YSYEKL. The chain's CDR3 is CASSPTGSGTDTQYF.

V and J are TRBV19 and TRBJ1-2; there is no DNA to check the TCRdb D call of TRBD1. This CDR3 is 13 amino acids long. Germline V gives CDR1 LNHDA, CDR2 SQIVND (reference sequence). The CDR3 loop is CASNPGTGRGYTF.